The rows below give T cell receptor beta chains drawn from one sample of a study of patients and donors after allogeneic stem cell transplantation. TCRdb re-called the RT-PCR reads with MiXCR, one entry per CDR3 protein. The sample carries about a million distinct CDR3 sequences, 18% recorded once. The specimen was blood, either unsorted or a sorted T cell fraction (not recorded which). These TCRs come from a human donor who was either an allogeneic HSCT recipient or a stem cell or donor lymphocyte infusion donor (not recorded which). It is not recorded whose cells these are; they may come from a transplant donor. Both conserved end residues are part of each CDR3. The D gene is left open where the match is weak. Clone size, where shown, is once, few, many, or a class for clones that have expanded.

j_gene | v_gene | abundance | d_gene | CDR3nt | CDR3aa
TRBJ2-7 | TRBV27 | few | TRBD1 | TGTGCCAGCAAAAACAGGGGTCTCCCCTACGAGCAGTACTTC | CASKNRGLPYEQYF
TRBJ1-1 | TRBV2 | NA | NA | TGTGCCAGCCTGGGAGGGAGTAAGAACACTGAAGCTTTCTTT | CASLGGSKNTEAFF
TRBJ1-2 | TRBV20-1 | NA | TRBD1 | TGCAGTGCTATCGAGGGACAGGGAGGTTGGGGCTACACCTTC | CSAIEGQGGWGYTF
TRBJ2-7 | TRBV12-3/TRBV12-4 | many | TRBD2 | TGTGCCACCGCCCGGGGGGTTTACGAGCAGTACTTC | CATARGVYEQYF
TRBJ1-2 | TRBV5-1 | few | TRBD1 | TGCGCCAGCAGCTCCTGGGACAGGGAGAATGGCTACACCTTC | CASSSWDRENGYTF
TRBJ1-4 | TRBV10-3 | NA | NA | TGTGCCATCAGTGAGTCGCTCCTAGAGCGAGAAAAACTGTTTTTT | CAISESLLEREKLFF
TRBJ1-1 | TRBV12-3/TRBV12-4 | few | NA | TGTGCCAGCAGGATAGCCGACAGAACGAACACTGAAGCTTTCTTT | CASRIADRTNTEAFF
TRBJ2-6 | TRBV20-1 | NA | NA | TGCAGTGCTAGCCCATCAGGGGCCCTCGTCTCTGGGGCCAACGTCCTGACTTTC | CSASPSGALVSGANVLTF
TRBJ2-7 | TRBV20-1 | few | NA | TGCAGTGCTAGAGATCGGGCTAGAGGCACCTACGAGCAGTACTTC | CSARDRARGTYEQYF
TRBJ1-2 | TRBV7-2 | few | TRBD1 | TGTGCCAGCAGTTATCGAGCGGGACAGGGGCACCATGGCTACACCTTC | CASSYRAGQGHHGYTF
TRBJ2-3 | TRBV11-2 | NA | TRBD2 | TGTGCCAGCAGCTCCCTAGCGGTCCTTAACACGGCTCCTAGCACAGATACGCAGTATTTT | CASSSLAVLNTAPSTDTQYF
TRBJ2-5 | TRBV9 | NA | NA | TGTGCCAGCAGTCCCGGACAGTATCAAGAGACCCAGTACTTC | CASSPGQYQETQYF
TRBJ1-1 | TRBV6-1 | few | NA | TGTGCCAGCACTCCAAAGGGGGGGGGCACTGAAGCTTTCTTT | CASTPKGGGTEAFF
TRBJ2-2 | TRBV2 | NA | TRBD1 | TGTGCCAGCTGTGACGACAGGGGAAGGGGGGAGCTGTTTTTT | CASCDDRGRGELFF
TRBJ1-5 | TRBV7-8 | few | TRBD1 | TGTGCCAGCAGCCCTCGGACAGGGCCGAATCAGCCCCAGCATTTT | CASSPRTGPNQPQHF
TRBJ2-7 | TRBV5-1 | NA | NA | TGCGCCAGCAGCCCCGCGGGGGTTGGGGGCCCAGCCTCCTACGAGCAGTACTTC | CASSPAGVGGPASYEQYF
TRBJ2-7 | TRBV27 | NA | NA | TGTGCCAGCAGTTTAAATGGGAACGAGCAGTACTTC | CASSLNGNEQYF
TRBJ1-2 | TRBV5-1 | NA | NA | TGCGCCAGCAGCTATGGAGGCGGGGATGGCTACACCTTC | CASSYGGGDGYTF
TRBJ2-3 | TRBV25-1 | few | TRBD2 | TGTGCCAGCAGACCCGGGACTAGCGGGCGGACAGATACGCAGTATTTT | CASRPGTSGRTDTQYF
TRBJ2-1 | TRBV29-1 | NA | NA | TGCAGCGTAGGAAGTTGGGATGAGCAGTTCTTC | CSVGSWDEQFF
TRBJ2-3 | TRBV27 | NA | NA | TGTGCCAGCAGTTTATTTAGCGGCACAGATACGCAGTATTTT | CASSLFSGTDTQYF
TRBJ1-4 | TRBV29-1 | NA | TRBD1 | TGCAGCGTTCAGGGGGCACAAACTAATGAAAAACTGTTTTTT | CSVQGAQTNEKLFF
TRBJ1-2 | TRBV12-3/TRBV12-4 | few | NA | TGTGCCAGCAGTTTGGTTCGGGTTAACTATGGCTACACCTTC | CASSLVRVNYGYTF
TRBJ1-2 | TRBV15 | few | NA | TGTGCCACCAGCAGACGACAGGCGACGATCTATGGCTACACCTTC | CATSRRQATIYGYTF
TRBJ1-2 | TRBV6-1 | NA | NA | TGTGCCAGCAGTCCCCGGGGGGCGCGCGGCTACACCTTC | CASSPRGARGYTF
TRBJ1-5 | TRBV7-9 | many | TRBD1 | TGTGCCAGCAGCCTGAGGACAGGCCAGGACCAGCATTTT | CASSLRTGQDQHF
TRBJ2-2 | TRBV10-3 | NA | NA | TGTGCCATCAGGGGGGGTCTCAACTCGAACACCGGGGAGCTGTTTTTT | CAIRGGLNSNTGELFF
TRBJ2-3 | TRBV27 | NA | NA | TGTGCCAGCAGTCCTCTTTCACCCACGGGTACGCAGTATTTT | CASSPLSPTGTQYF
TRBJ2-3 | TRBV29-1 | many | NA | TGCAGCGTTGAGACCAACCGGGATACGCAGTATTTT | CSVETNRDTQYF
TRBJ2-1 | TRBV7-8 | NA | NA | TGTGCCAGCAGCCACAACCAGCAGTTCTTC | CASSHNQQFF
TRBJ2-1 | TRBV24-1 | NA | NA | TGTGCCACCAGTGATTTGCAGGCGCGGTTCGCGCAGTTCTTC | CATSDLQARFAQFF
TRBJ2-3 | TRBV9 | few | TRBD1 | TGTGCCAGCAGCGTAGAGGGGGCTAACCGATTCACAGATACGCAGTATTTT | CASSVEGANRFTDTQYF
TRBJ1-2 | TRBV20-1 | NA | NA | TGCAGTGCTAGGCCCGTCGCCGGCTATGGCTACACCTTC | CSARPVAGYGYTF
TRBJ2-1 | TRBV7-8 | few | NA | TGTGCCAGCAGCTTAGAGCCCCGGGACTGTGAGCAGTTCTTC | CASSLEPRDCEQFF
TRBJ2-1 | TRBV7-9 | NA | NA | TGTGCCAGCAGAGAGGGGGGGAATGAGCAGTTCTTC | CASREGGNEQFF
TRBJ1-1 | TRBV7-3 | few | NA | TGTGCCAGCAGCTCAATTCGGGACACTGAAGCTTTCTTT | CASSSIRDTEAFF
TRBJ1-2 | TRBV20-1 | few | NA | TGCAGTGCTAAACCGGGAGCAACTAACTATGGCTACACCTTC | CSAKPGATNYGYTF
TRBJ2-7 | TRBV20-1 | few | NA | TGCAGTGCGAAGGGGGCGGGACAGAAGGTATCCTACGAGCAGTACTTC | CSAKGAGQKVSYEQYF
TRBJ2-1 | TRBV6-2/TRBV6-3 | NA | TRBD2 | TGTGCCAGCATCCTGGCGGGCGGGAGGGCCGGTGAGCAGTTCTTC | CASILAGGRAGEQFF
TRBJ2-1 | TRBV20-1 | few | NA | TGCAGCGGCCTGGGGGCGGCTTCCTACAATGAGCAGTTCTTC | CSGLGAASYNEQFF
TRBJ1-4 | TRBV18 | NA | TRBD1 | TGTGCCAGCTCACCTAGGCGACAGGGGGCTGATGAAAAACTGTTTTTT | CASSPRRQGADEKLFF
TRBJ1-1 | TRBV6-1 | few | NA | TGTGCCTCCACGGGTATGAACACTGAAGCTTTCTTT | CASTGMNTEAFF
TRBJ1-3 | TRBV14 | NA | NA | TGTGCCAGCAGCTCAAGAAGGGGAGTTGGAAACACCATATATTTT | CASSSRRGVGNTIYF
TRBJ2-7 | TRBV5-8 | NA | NA | TGTGCCAGCAGGGACAGTTGGCCAGACGTCTCCTACGAGCAGTACTTC | CASRDSWPDVSYEQYF
TRBJ2-3 | TRBV7-2 | NA | TRBD2 | TGTGCGCGGCGGGAGAGTCCAGATACGCAGTATTTT | CARRESPDTQYF
TRBJ2-7 | TRBV12-3/TRBV12-4 | NA | TRBD1 | TGTGCCAGCAGTCCCGACAGGGTCATGGGGAACTTC | CASSPDRVMGNF
TRBJ1-5 | TRBV12-3/TRBV12-4 | few | NA | TGTGCCAGCAGCACGCAAAGGGGCGCAAGCCAGCCCCAGCATTTT | CASSTQRGASQPQHF
TRBJ2-4 | TRBV3-1 | NA | NA | TGTGCCAGCAGCCAAGATGGGACGCAGGACACACTACTAAGCAAAAACATTCAGTACTTC | CASSQDGTQDTLLSKNIQYF
TRBJ2-3 | TRBV6-4 | few | NA | TGTGCCAGCAGTGACTCGTGGGCGACGACAGATACGCAGTATTTT | CASSDSWATTDTQYF
TRBJ1-1 | TRBV20-1 | few | NA | TGCAGTGCTAGAGCGGCAGGTCAGCACACTGAAGCTTTCTTT | CSARAAGQHTEAFF
TRBJ2-3 | TRBV9 | few | NA | TGTGCCAGCAGCGTAGCGAGCACAGATACGCAGTATTTT | CASSVASTDTQYF
TRBJ2-3 | TRBV9 | NA | TRBD1 | TGTGCCAGCGGGGACAGGGCCACAGATACGCAGTATTTT | CASGDRATDTQYF
TRBJ2-3 | TRBV30 | few | NA | TGTGCCTTAGATACGCAGTATTTT | CALDTQYF
TRBJ2-7 | TRBV4-1 | few | NA | TGCGCCAGCAGCCAAGAGTCTCTAGGGACGGCGAACGAGCAGTACTTC | CASSQESLGTANEQYF
TRBJ1-4 | TRBV20-1 | few | NA | TGCAGTGCTTTCCCCGGGACGGCGAATGAAAAACTGTTTTTT | CSAFPGTANEKLFF
TRBJ2-1 | TRBV6-2/TRBV6-3 | many | TRBD1 | TGTGCCAGCAGTTACTCTCTACCGGGACAGGGTGGCAATGAGCAGTTCTTC | CASSYSLPGQGGNEQFF
TRBJ1-1 | TRBV7-2 | NA | TRBD1 | TGTGCCAGCAGACTAGGGGGCGCGGGCACTGAAGCTTTCTTT | CASRLGGAGTEAFF